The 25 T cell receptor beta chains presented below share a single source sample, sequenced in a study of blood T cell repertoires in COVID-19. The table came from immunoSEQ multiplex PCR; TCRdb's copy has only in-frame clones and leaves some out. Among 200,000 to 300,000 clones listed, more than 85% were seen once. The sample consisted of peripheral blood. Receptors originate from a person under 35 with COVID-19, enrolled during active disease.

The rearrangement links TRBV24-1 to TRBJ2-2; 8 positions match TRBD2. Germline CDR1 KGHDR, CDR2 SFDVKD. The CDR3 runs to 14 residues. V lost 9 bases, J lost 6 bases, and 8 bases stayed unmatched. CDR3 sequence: CATSNFGRAGELFF. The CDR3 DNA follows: TGTGCCACCTCGAATTTCGGGAGGGCCGGGGAGCTGTTTTTT.

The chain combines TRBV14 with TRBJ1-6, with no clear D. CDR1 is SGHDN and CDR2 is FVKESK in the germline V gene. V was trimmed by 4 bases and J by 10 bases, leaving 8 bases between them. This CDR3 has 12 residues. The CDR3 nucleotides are TGTGCCAGCAGCCCCGCGTCATCACCCCTCCACTTT. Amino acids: CASSPASSPLHF.

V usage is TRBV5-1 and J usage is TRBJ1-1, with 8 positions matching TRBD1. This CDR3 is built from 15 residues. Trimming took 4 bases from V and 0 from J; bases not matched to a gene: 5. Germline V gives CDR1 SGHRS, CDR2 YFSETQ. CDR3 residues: CASSRRTGLNTEAFF. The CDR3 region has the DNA TGCGCCAGCAGCAGAAGGACAGGGCTGAACACTGAAGCTTTCTTT.

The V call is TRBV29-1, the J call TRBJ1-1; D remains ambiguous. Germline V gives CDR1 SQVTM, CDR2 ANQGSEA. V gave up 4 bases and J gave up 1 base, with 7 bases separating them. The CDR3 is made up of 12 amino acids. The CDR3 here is CSVGAENTEAFF. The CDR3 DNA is TGCAGCGTTGGGGCAGAGAACACTGAAGCTTTCTTT.

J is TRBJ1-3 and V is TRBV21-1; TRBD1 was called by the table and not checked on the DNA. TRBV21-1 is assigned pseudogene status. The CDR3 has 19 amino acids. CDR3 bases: TGTGCCAGCAGCAAACCCCTAACCGGGACAGGGACCTCTGGAAACACCATATATTTT. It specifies CASSKPLTGTGTSGNTIYF.

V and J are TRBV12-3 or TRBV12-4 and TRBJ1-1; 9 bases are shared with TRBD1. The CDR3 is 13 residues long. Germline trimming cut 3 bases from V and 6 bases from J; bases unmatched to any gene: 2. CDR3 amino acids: CASSFGQGSEAFF. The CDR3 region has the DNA TGTGCCAGCAGTTTTGGACAGGGGTCTGAAGCTTTCTTT.

The CDR3 bases are TGTGCCAGCTCACCACAGCGCGGCTTGAGCGGGGAGCTGTTTTTT. It yields the protein CASSPQRGLSGELFF. The chain couples TRBV18 to TRBJ2-2; D is unresolved. Looked up from germline, CDR1 is KGHSH and CDR2 is LQKENI. Trimming took off 1 base at V and 7 bases at J, with 13 bases between the two ends. The CDR3 extends over 15 amino acids.

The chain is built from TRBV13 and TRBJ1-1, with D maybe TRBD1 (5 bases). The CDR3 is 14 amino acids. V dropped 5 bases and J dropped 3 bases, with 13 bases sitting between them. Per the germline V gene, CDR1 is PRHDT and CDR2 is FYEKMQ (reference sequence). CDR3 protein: CASSQARRDTEAFF. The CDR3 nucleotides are TGTGCCAGCAGCCAGGCCCGCAGGGACACTGAAGCTTTCTTT.

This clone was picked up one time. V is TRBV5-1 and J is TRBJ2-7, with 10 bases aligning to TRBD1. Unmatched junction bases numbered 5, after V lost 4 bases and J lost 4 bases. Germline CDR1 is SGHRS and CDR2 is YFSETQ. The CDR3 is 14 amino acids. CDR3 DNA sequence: TGCGCCAGCAGCCTAGACAGGGGGCGGTACGAGCAGTACTTC. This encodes CASSLDRGRYEQYF.

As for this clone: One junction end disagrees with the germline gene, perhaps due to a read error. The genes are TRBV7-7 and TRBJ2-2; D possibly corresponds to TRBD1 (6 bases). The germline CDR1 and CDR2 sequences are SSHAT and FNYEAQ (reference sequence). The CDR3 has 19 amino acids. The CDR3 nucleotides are TGTGCTAGCAGCTTAGTACCGAGACAGGTCGGGGCAAATACCGGGGAGCTGTTTTTT. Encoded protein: CASSLVPRQVGANTGELFF.

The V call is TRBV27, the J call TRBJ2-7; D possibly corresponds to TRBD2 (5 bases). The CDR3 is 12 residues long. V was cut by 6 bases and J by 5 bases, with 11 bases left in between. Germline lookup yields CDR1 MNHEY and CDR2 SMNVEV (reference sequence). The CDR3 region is CASRDREDEQYF. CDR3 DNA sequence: TGTGCCAGCAGGGACCGGGAAGACGAGCAGTACTTC.

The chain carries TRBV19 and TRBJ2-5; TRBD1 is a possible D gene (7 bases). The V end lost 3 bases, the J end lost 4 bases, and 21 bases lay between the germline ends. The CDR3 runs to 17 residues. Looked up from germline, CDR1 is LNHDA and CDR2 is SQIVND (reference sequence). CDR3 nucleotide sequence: TGTGCCAGTAGTATGGAGGGGGCCGGTTTCCCCGCAGAGACCCAGTACTTC. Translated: CASSMEGAGFPAETQYF.

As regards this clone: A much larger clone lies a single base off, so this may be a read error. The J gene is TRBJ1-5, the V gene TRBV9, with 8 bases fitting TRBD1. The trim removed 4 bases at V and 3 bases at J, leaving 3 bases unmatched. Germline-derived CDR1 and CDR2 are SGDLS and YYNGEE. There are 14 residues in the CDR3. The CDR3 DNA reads TGTGCCAGCAGCCGGACAGGGAACAATCAGCCCCAGCATTTT. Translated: CASSRTGNNQPQHF.

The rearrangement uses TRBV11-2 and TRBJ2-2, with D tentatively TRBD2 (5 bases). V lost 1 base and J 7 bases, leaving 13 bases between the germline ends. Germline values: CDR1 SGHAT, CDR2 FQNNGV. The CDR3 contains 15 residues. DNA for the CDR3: TGTGCCAGCAGCTTAGGGTGGACCGGGGACGGGGAGCTGTTTTTT. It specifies CASSLGWTGDGELFF.

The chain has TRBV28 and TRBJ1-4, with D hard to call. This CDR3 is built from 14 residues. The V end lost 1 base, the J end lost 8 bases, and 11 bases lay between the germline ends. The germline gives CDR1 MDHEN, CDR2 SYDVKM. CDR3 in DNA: TGTGCCAGCAGTTTATTCGGGGTGAACGAAAAACTGTTTTTT. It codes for CASSLFGVNEKLFF.

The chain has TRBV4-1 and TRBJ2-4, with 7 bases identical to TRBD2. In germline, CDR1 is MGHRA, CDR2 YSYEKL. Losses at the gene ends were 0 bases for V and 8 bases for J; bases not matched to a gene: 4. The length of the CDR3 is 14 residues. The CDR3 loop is CASSQEPLADIQYF. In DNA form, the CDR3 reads TGCGCCAGCAGCCAAGAACCCCTAGCGGACATTCAGTACTTC.

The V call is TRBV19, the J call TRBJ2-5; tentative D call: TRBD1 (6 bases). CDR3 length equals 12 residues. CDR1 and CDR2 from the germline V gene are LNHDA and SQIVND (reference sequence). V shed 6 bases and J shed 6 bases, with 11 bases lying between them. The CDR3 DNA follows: TGTGCCAGTAGGGCCAGGGACAAGACCCAGTACTTC. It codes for CASRARDKTQYF.

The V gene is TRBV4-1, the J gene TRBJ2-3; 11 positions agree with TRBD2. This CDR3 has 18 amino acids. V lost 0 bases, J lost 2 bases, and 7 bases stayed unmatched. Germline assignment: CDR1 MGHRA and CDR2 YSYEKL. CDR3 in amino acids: CASSQELAGESDTDTQYF. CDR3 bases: TGCGCCAGCAGCCAAGAACTAGCGGGAGAGTCAGACACAGATACGCAGTATTTT.

The CDR3 is CASSQETGLDTGELFF. CDR3 in DNA: TGCGCCAGCAGCCAAGAGACAGGGCTGGACACCGGGGAGCTGTTTTTT. V usage is TRBV4-3 and J usage is TRBJ2-2, with 7 nucleotides matching TRBD1. This CDR3 has 16 residues. Per the germline V gene, CDR1 is LGHNA and CDR2 is YSLEER. Trimming took 0 bases from V and 3 from J; bases not matched to a gene: 4.

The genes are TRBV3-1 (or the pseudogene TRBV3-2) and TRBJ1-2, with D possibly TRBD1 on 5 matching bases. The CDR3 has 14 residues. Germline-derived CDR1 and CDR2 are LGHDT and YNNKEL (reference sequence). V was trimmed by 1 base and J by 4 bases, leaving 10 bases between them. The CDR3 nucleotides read TGTGCCAGCAGCCAAGCGGGGGGATTCTATGGCTACACCTTC. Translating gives CASSQAGGFYGYTF.

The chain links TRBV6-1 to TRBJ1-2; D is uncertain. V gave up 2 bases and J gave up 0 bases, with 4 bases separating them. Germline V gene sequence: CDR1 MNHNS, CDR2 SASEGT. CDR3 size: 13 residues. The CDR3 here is CASSESSNYGYTF. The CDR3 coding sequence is TGTGCCAGCAGTGAAAGCTCTAACTATGGCTACACCTTC.

The CDR3 sequence: CASSQDTQGNLPQHF. In DNA, the CDR3 is TGCGCCAGCAGCCAAGATACCCAGGGAAACTTGCCCCAGCATTTT. The chain couples TRBV4-1 to TRBJ1-5, with D possibly matching TRBD1 (5 bases). CDR1 and CDR2 from the germline V gene are MGHRA and YSYEKL. This CDR3 comprises 15 residues. V gave up 0 bases and J gave up 9 bases, with 15 bases separating them.

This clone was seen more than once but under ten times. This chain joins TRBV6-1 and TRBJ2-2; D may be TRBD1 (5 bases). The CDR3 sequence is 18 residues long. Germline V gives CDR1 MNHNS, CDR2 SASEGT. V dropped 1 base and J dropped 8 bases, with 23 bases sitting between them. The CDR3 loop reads CASSEVIGEGRMGGELFF. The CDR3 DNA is TGTGCCAGCAGTGAAGTTATAGGGGAAGGAAGGATGGGTGGGGAGCTGTTTTTT.

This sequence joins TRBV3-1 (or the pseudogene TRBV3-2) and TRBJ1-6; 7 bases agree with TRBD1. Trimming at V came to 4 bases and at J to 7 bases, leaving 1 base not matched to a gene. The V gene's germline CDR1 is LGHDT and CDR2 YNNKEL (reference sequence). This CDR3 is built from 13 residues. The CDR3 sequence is CASSRQGNSPLHF. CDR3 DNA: TGTGCCAGCAGCCGACAGGGAAATTCACCCCTCCACTTT.

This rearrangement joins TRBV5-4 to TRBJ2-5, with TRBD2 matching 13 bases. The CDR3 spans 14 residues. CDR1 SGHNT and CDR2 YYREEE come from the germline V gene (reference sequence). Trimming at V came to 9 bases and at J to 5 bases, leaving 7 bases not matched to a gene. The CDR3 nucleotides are TGTGCCACCCGACTAGCGGGAGGATCCGAGACCCAGTACTTC. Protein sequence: CATRLAGGSETQYF.